This entry features one TCR beta chain sequence. This clonotype was seen a few times. The antigen it recognizes is unknown. No much larger clonotype is one base removed from it; base qualities were not supplied. The data derive from a study of T-cell memory formation after mild COVID-19 (dated by TCRdb to the early 2020s). With regard to the full study: Most TCR sequence clusters were specific to one of the two donors. In a couple of donors, T-cell clones that expanded and contracted after mild COVID-19 were tracked by sequencing TCRalpha and TCRbeta repertoires over time. The cohort comprised two young, previously healthy adult volunteers, one female and one male.

Sequencing was performed on an Illumina NovaSeq 6000. TCRalpha and TCRbeta cDNA libraries were constructed by 5'RACE with constant-segment primers, with sample barcodes and unique molecular identifiers being introduced. Trizol reagent was used to extract RNA from every sample. Library amplification was performed in two PCR steps, and a second sample barcode and Illumina TruSeq adapters were introduced in the second step. The libraries were sequenced on an Illumina NovaSeq using 2 x 150 bp paired-end reads. The published analysis was carried out like this. The reads were demultiplexed and collapsed into UMI-guided consensus sequences using migec v1.2.7. Using mixcr v2.1.11, UMI consensuses were aligned to TRA and TRB V and J templates and then assembled into clonotypes. Expanded or contracted clonotypes were those called significant by both edgeR and NoisET, with noise models trained on biological replicates. For edgeR calls, the thresholds were a false discovery rate-adjusted p below 0.01 and a log2 fold-change of 1. As an exploratory analysis of dynamics, max-normalized trajectories of the 1000 most abundant clonotypes were examined by PCA with hierarchical clustering. The CD4 or CD8 phenotype of responding clones was assigned using the separately sequenced CD4+ and CD8+ repertoires. TCRdb took the public reads, trimmed them with fastp at Q25, ran MiXCR for clone calling and kept in-frame beta chains. Every distinct CDR3 protein forms one entry, paired with its most common genes and DNA. The V and J calls shown here were made by TCRdb, not taken from the authors' results. The sample table records tens of thousands of distinct CDR3 sequences; roughly 23% of these occur just once. The biggest ten clones account for roughly 39% of the sample.

Results and caveats for the whole study, not just this receptor: Only a couple of mild cases were covered in the study, and larger cohorts including severe cases with pre-infection samples were considered necessary. Contracting CD4+ clones turned up mainly in the CM and EM memory subsets, whereas EMRA was where CD8+ clones were enriched. The detection of some responding clones in pre-infection memory suggests that pre-existing cross-reactive memory T cells joined the SARS-CoV-2 response. From day 15 to 85, contracting clones showed balanced CD4/CD8 phenotypes, whereas a second wave of clones that expanded from day 15 to 37 leaned towards CD4+. Whether the second-wave clones peaking on day 37 were SARS-CoV-2 specific was not confirmed.

Inclusive of the bounding cysteine and phenylalanine, the CDR3 is 16 residues long. Of the read, only the CDR3 DNA is kept; its 48 bases are in frame from base 1. The germline V gene gives CDR1 as SGHRS and CDR2 as YFSETQ. Compared with germline, V lacks 2 bases and J lacks 5 bases; bases without a gene match: 10. Ficoll-Paque density gradient centrifugation was used to isolate PBMCs. The source material was PBMCs or a T cell subset sorted from them (not recorded which). Here the chain combines TRBV5-1 and TRBJ2-5; TRBD1 agrees with 9 junctional bases. This receptor was identified in a man between 18 and 35 years old who had mild COVID-19 (a few samples of this study predate the infection). The sample titles of this study are shuffled in the database, so cell type and time point are left out; the donor was told from shared clones. The DNA reads as follows: TGCGCCAGCAGCTTTGACAGGGGGGCGATTGGGGAGACCCAGTACTTC. Its protein is CASSFDRGAIGETQYF.